This record covers a single TCR beta chain. This CDR3 is built from 15 residues. Germline lookup yields CDR1 LNHDA and CDR2 SQIVND (reference sequence). With 1 base removed from V and 1 base from J, the gap between germline ends came to 10 bases. Sequenced by immunoSEQ multiplex PCR; TCRdb stores in-frame clones only, minus some. The sample lists 150,000 to 200,000 clones, nearly 90% seen once, with about 1.9% in the top ten. This entry is derived from a study of blood T cell repertoires in COVID-19. The specimen sequenced was peripheral blood. The receptor was derived from a young man who had recovered from COVID-19. The chain recombines TRBV19 with TRBJ1-1; TRBD1 might be the D (6 bases). In DNA form, the CDR3 reads TGTGCCAGTAGTATAGCTAACAGGGAGAACACTGAAGCTTTCTTT. Translated, it gives CASSIANRENTEAFF.